The rows below give T cell receptor beta chains drawn from one sample of a study of T cell repertoires in cytomegalovirus infection. TCRdb ran MiXCR on the reads and lists one entry per CDR3 protein. The profile covers 600,000 to 700,000 distinct CDR3 sequences, with around 32% appearing a single time and 15% to 20% taken by the ten largest. No antigen has been identified for these receptors. Sample: cultured PBMCs, taken from culture after CMV antigen stimulation. These receptors all come from a human donor in good health (CMV status not recorded). Some clones in this sample may be carry-over from other donors' samples. Both conserved end residues are part of each CDR3. Fields, in order: clone size, V gene, J gene, CDR3 length, CDR3 protein. Clone size appears in some rows only: once, few, many, or a class for an expanded clone.

>NA|TRBV20-1|TRBJ2-5|18
CSARDRPRGGRDQETQYF
>many|TRBV12-3/TRBV12-4|TRBJ1-2|16
CASSFTTYRVHYGYTF
>NA|TRBV7-2|TRBJ2-7|14
CASSSGIPPYEQYF
>NA|TRBV6-2/TRBV6-3|TRBJ2-1|20
CASSYADVNTGGRWENEQFF
>NA|TRBV28|TRBJ1-2|15
CASSPPGATNYGYTF
>NA|TRBV18|TRBJ1-5|13
CASSQVGDQPQHF
>NA|TRBV12-3/TRBV12-4|TRBJ1-1|15
CASSPRTGGSTEAFF
>few|TRBV20-1|TRBJ2-1|15
CSARDRDRGYNEQFF
>NA|TRBV9|TRBJ1-1|13
CASSVSDYTEAFF
>NA|TRBV7-8|TRBJ1-1|14
CASSLEGTTSEAFF
>few|TRBV6-5|TRBJ2-3|16
CASSYSREVSWYTQYF
>many|TRBV12-3/TRBV12-4|TRBJ1-5|13
CASSLEWDQPQHF
>few|TRBV6-2/TRBV6-3|TRBJ2-4|14
CASSFGGSKNIQYF
>many|TRBV7-2|TRBJ2-7|15
CASSTLAGVGYEQYF
>few|TRBV20-1|TRBJ2-1|16
CSATKTLAGVGNEQFF
>NA|TRBV18|TRBJ1-2|13
CASSSTSDYGYTF
>NA|TRBV18|TRBJ2-1|15
CASSPQGLAYNEQFF
>many|TRBV12-3/TRBV12-4|TRBJ1-1|11
CASSLGTEAFF
>NA|TRBV19|TRBJ1-4|16
CASTQGPGDRNEKLFF
>few|TRBV7-9|TRBJ2-1|15
CASSWTSGRLNEQFF
>few|TRBV10-2|TRBJ1-4|16
CASRNPPGQVNEKLFF
>few|TRBV28|TRBJ2-1|15
CASSFKAWDNNEQFF
>NA|TRBV19|TRBJ1-5|17
CASTLYRGHVVNQPQHF
>NA|TRBV5-1|TRBJ2-5|13
CASRPPSQETQYF
>few|TRBV5-8|TRBJ2-7|14
CASSLAGNPYEQYF
>NA|TRBV6-1|TRBJ1-5|13
CASSERENQPQHF
>NA|TRBV27|TRBJ2-3|16
CASSLTSGSVTDTQYF
>NA|TRBV6-8|TRBJ2-3|11
CASQAGDTQYF
>many|TRBV12-3/TRBV12-4|TRBJ1-5|12
CASRVSGQPQHF
>once|TRBV4-3|TRBJ1-1|14
CPSSDRWGLPEAFF
>few|TRBV12-3/TRBV12-4|TRBJ2-5|16
CASSFGDPGVQETQYF
>many|TRBV7-2|TRBJ2-6|16
CASSLGKVFLRNVLTF
>NA|TRBV2|TRBJ2-1|14
CASSEARTAPEQFF
>NA|TRBV12-3/TRBV12-4|TRBJ1-1|13
CASSPPGQGSTLF
>NA|TRBV6-6|TRBJ2-7|11
CASQGLGEQYF
>few|TRBV7-9|TRBJ1-1|13
CASSPLDRGTAFF
>NA|TRBV19|TRBJ1-5|16
CASRKEGGYSNQPQHF
>few|TRBV4-3|TRBJ2-1|16
CASSHRLAGSYNEQFF
>NA|TRBV27|TRBJ1-2|14
CASSTGPGGYGYTF
>NA|TRBV4-2|TRBJ1-1|11
CASSSTAEAFF
>many|TRBV7-2|TRBJ2-5|14
CASSFTDRVETQYF
>NA|TRBV27|TRBJ2-7|13
CASSLRGNHEQYF
>NA|TRBV6-6|TRBJ2-7|15
CASSGRLADSYEQYF
>NA|TRBV20-1|TRBJ1-5|15
CSAREIRRVTQPQHF
>NA|TRBV4-1|TRBJ1-5|14
CASSQDRTAQPQHF
>NA|TRBV6-1|TRBJ1-1|13
CASSQRTFTEAFF
>few|TRBV7-6|TRBJ1-4|14
CASSFRGNNEKLFF
>NA|TRBV7-9|TRBJ2-7|11
CATKRGDEQYF
>NA|TRBV20-1|TRBJ1-1|15
CSARVAWAWDTEAFF
>few|TRBV6-2/TRBV6-3|TRBJ2-4|18
CASSYGGTGTIAKNIQYF
>NA|TRBV19|TRBJ2-3|16
CASSPGRARSTDTQYF
>NA|TRBV7-8|TRBJ1-6|14
CASSPRGRGSPLHF
>NA|TRBV5-1|TRBJ2-3|15
CASSFTPLSTDTQYF
>NA|TRBV11-2|TRBJ2-4|15
CASSPGTGYKNIQYF
>few|TRBV12-3/TRBV12-4|TRBJ2-7|15
CASSTRDQGGDEQYF